These 26 T cell receptor beta chains originate from one sample sequenced in a study of CD8+ T cells in alopecia areata. Extracted RNA was reverse transcribed into cDNA, the sequencing template. Generated by immunoSEQ multiplex PCR, the TCRdb table keeps only in-frame clones and is missing some. Counted here are under 350,000 clones, about 62% occurring once; the ten biggest clones make up 1.8%. Treatment in this sample: oral pan-JAK inhibitor, 5-10 mg twice daily. The sequences come from CD4+ T cells sorted from blood, collected at week 24, from a patient treated with tofacitinib. The receptors come from a human donor with alopecia areata.

This chain links TRBV28 with TRBJ1-2; a weak D match, TRBD1 (6 bases). Germline CDR1 MDHEN, CDR2 SYDVKM. V lost 4 bases to trimming and J lost 7 bases, with 16 bases between them. This CDR3 is built from 14 residues. The CDR3 loop is CASSYRDNRGGYTF. The CDR3 bases are TGTGCCAGCAGTTACAGGGACAACCGCGGTGGCTACACCTTC.

With respect to this clone: The sample contains more than one DNA sequence encoding this CDR3. The J gene is TRBJ1-5, the V gene TRBV30, with 9 bases aligning to TRBD1. After removal of 3 bases from V and 7 bases from J, the junction contained 4 bases not matched to a gene. Germline CDR1 and CDR2: GTSNPN and SVGIG (reference sequence). The CDR3 contains 13 residues. CDR3 bases: TGTGCCTGGAGCGGACAGGGGCACCAGCCCCAGCATTTT. Translation gives CAWSGQGHQPQHF.

This clone has ten or more counts. This chain joins TRBV7-2 and TRBJ2-5; 7 positions agree with TRBD2. This CDR3 contains 12 residues. J lost 9 bases, V lost 6 bases, and 7 bases had no gene match. CDR1 and CDR2 from the germline V gene are SGHTA and FQGNSA. CDR3 sequence (DNA): TGTGCCAGCAGTCCTTTCGGGGGGTCCCAGTACTTC. This codes for CASSPFGGSQYF.

This clone has a handful of counts. The chain recombines TRBV29-1 with TRBJ2-2, with 7 bases that match TRBD1. The CDR3 extends over 16 amino acids. The germline V gene has CDR1 SQVTM and CDR2 ANQGSEA. J was trimmed by 0 bases and V by 7 bases; bases with no gene match: 11. CDR3 coding DNA: TGCAGCGCCGGAAACAGGGGCCCCGCGAACACCGGGGAGCTGTTTTTT. Its translation is CSAGNRGPANTGELFF.

This chain links TRBV7-2 with TRBJ2-4, with 8 bases identical to TRBD1. Germline lookup yields CDR1 SGHTA and CDR2 FQGNSA. The CDR3 totals 14 residues. Trimming cost V 3 bases and J 6 bases; bases outside gene matches: 4. CDR3 sequence: CASSFQGAGNIQYF. CDR3 nucleotides: TGTGCCAGCAGCTTTCAGGGGGCAGGAAACATTCAGTACTTC.

The rearrangement joins TRBV2 to TRBJ2-5, with D perhaps matching TRBD1 or TRBD2 (7 bases each). The V end was cut by 3 bases, the J end by 6 bases, with 11 bases between. This CDR3 comprises 13 residues. The germline CDR1 and CDR2 sequences are SNHLY and FYNNEI. DNA of the CDR3: TGTGCCAGCAGTGAGCAGGGGGGGAAGACCCAGTACTTC. Its translation: CASSEQGGKTQYF.

This chain connects TRBV30 to TRBJ2-5; D gene uncertain. The V end lost 1 base, the J end lost 9 bases, and 9 bases lay between the germline ends. CDR1 is GTSNPN and CDR2 is SVGIG in the germline V gene (reference sequence). This CDR3 comprises 11 residues. The CDR3 reads CAWSAREAQYF. The DNA of the CDR3 is TGTGCCTGGAGTGCCCGTGAGGCCCAGTACTTC. Combining the CDR3 with reference TRBV30 and TRBJ2-5 gives the whole variable domain SQTIHQWPATLVQPVGSPLSLECTVEGTSNPNLYWYRQAAGRGLQLLFYSVGIGQISSEVPQNLSASRPQDRQFILSSKKLLLSDSGFYLCAWSAREAQYFGPGTRLLVL.

This clone appeared a few times. The rearrangement uses TRBV7-8 and TRBJ2-5; 8 bases line up with TRBD1. This CDR3 region has 15 residues. The J segment lost 2 bases and the V segment lost 4 bases, leaving 6 bases of the junction unmatched. Germline-derived CDR1 and CDR2 are SGHVS and FQNEAQ. The CDR3 DNA follows: TGTGCCAGCAGCTGGGGTAGGACAGGGCAAGAGACCCAGTACTTC. This codes for CASSWGRTGQETQYF.

This chain joins TRBV11-2 and TRBJ2-1; no reliable D call. The CDR3 runs 14 residues. V was shortened by 4 bases and J by 1 base, with 8 bases between the two germline ends. Germline lookup yields CDR1 SGHAT and CDR2 FQNNGV. The chain's CDR3 is CASSYDSSYNEQFF. The CDR3 DNA follows: TGTGCCAGCAGCTACGACTCATCCTACAATGAGCAGTTCTTC.

The V gene is TRBV10-3, the J gene TRBJ2-3; 9 bases fit TRBD2. V shed 0 bases and J 4 bases; nucleotides not matched to a gene: 5. The CDR3 has 16 amino acids. Germline CDR1 and CDR2: ENHRY and SYGVKD. CDR3 sequence: CAISESPAGGPDTQYF. DNA for the CDR3: TGTGCCATCAGTGAGTCTCCCGCGGGGGGGCCAGATACGCAGTATTTT.

A few counts support this clone. The junction and the germline gene differ at one end; a read error may be behind it. This chain joins TRBV29-1 and TRBJ2-7; the match to TRBD1 covers 9 bases. CDR3 length: 13 residues. Germline-derived CDR1 and CDR2 are SQVTM and ANQGSEA. The CDR3 nucleotides are TGCAGCGTCGAAGGACAGGGGAGAGGTGAGCAGTACTTC. This encodes CSVEGQGRGEQYF.

The rearrangement links TRBV28 to TRBJ2-1; TRBD2 aligns across 7 bases. CDR3 length equals 14 residues. The V segment lost 3 bases and the J segment 10 bases; nucleotides outside the gene matches: 9. Germline loops: CDR1 MDHEN, CDR2 SYDVKM. CDR3 DNA sequence: TGTGCCAGCAGTTTCACGACAGTTAGCGGGGAGCAGTTCTTC. As protein: CASSFTTVSGEQFF.

About this clone itself: Other DNA sequences in the sample encode the same CDR3. The chain couples TRBV29-1 to TRBJ2-7; 9 nucleotides match TRBD2. Germline CDR1 is SQVTM and CDR2 is ANQGSEA. V gave up 0 bases and J gave up 4 bases; unmatched junction bases: 1. There are 13 residues in the CDR3. In DNA, the CDR3 is TGCAGCGTTGAAGAAACTAGCGGGTACGAGCAGTACTTC. It codes for CSVEETSGYEQYF.

The chain is built from TRBV5-1 and TRBJ2-4; 7 nucleotides match TRBD1. This CDR3 is built from 14 residues. V was pared by 2 bases and J by 6 bases, with 5 bases of the junction left unmatched. In germline, CDR1 is SGHRS, CDR2 YFSETQ. Written as DNA, the CDR3 is TGCGCCAGCAGCTTTAGGGGGCAAGGAAACATTCAGTACTTC. Amino acids: CASSFRGQGNIQYF. Full variable domain (rest looked up from reference TRBV5-1 and TRBJ2-4): KAGVTQTPRYLIKTRGQQVTLSCSPISGHRSVSWYQQTPGQGLQFLFEYFSETQRNKGNFPGRFSGRQFSNSRSEMNVSTLELGDSALYLCASSFRGQGNIQYFGAGTRLSVL.

The rearrangement links TRBV29-1 to TRBJ2-5; D is uncertain. CDR3 size: 10 residues. V was clipped by 4 bases and J by 5 bases, with 5 bases between them. Germline V gives CDR1 SQVTM, CDR2 ANQGSEA. The CDR3 loop reads CSVVSETQYF. The CDR3 bases are TGCAGCGTTGTGTCTGAGACCCAGTACTTC.

In this sample, this clone turned up a few times. V and J are TRBV30 and TRBJ2-5, with 7 positions matching TRBD1. V was clipped by 4 bases and J by 9 bases; unmatched bases: 14. Germline loops: CDR1 GTSNPN, CDR2 SVGIG (reference sequence). The CDR3 has 14 residues. The CDR3 DNA is TGTGCCTGGACCGGGGACAGTAGGGTCCTGGCCCAGTACTTC. It is translated as CAWTGDSRVLAQYF.

V usage is TRBV4-1 and J usage is TRBJ1-2; tentatively, D is TRBD1 (6 bases). This CDR3 contains 16 residues. V was cut by 1 base and J by 7 bases, with 19 bases left in between. Germline CDR1 reads MGHRA; CDR2 reads YSYEKL. The CDR3 DNA reads as TGCGCCAGCAGCCAAGCGGCCTGGGGGGGGCGCGTTGGCTACACCTTC. The encoded protein is CASSQAAWGGRVGYTF.

This chain joins TRBV5-4 and TRBJ2-5, with 7 bases identical to TRBD2. Germline V gene data show CDR1 as SGHNT and CDR2 as YYREEE (reference sequence). This CDR3 has 14 residues. Germline trimming cut 5 bases from V and 2 bases from J; bases unmatched to any gene: 6. CDR3: CASSTGTTQETQYF. The CDR3 DNA follows: TGTGCCAGCAGTACCGGGACTACTCAAGAGACCCAGTACTTC.

This clone was detected only once. This chain uses TRBV14 with TRBJ1-6, with 7 bases matching TRBD1. The CDR3 is 19 residues long. From germline, CDR1 is SGHDN and CDR2 FVKESK. After removal of 1 base from V and 8 bases from J, the junction contained 17 bases not matched to a gene. CDR3 in amino acids: CASSQVRGVQGMMDSPLHF. The CDR3 DNA reads as TGTGCCAGCAGCCAAGTCCGGGGCGTACAGGGGATGATGGATTCACCCCTCCACTTT.

This chain uses TRBV19 with TRBJ2-4, with 10 bases identical to TRBD2. This CDR3 has 14 residues. Germline V CDR1 and CDR2: LNHDA, SQIVND (reference sequence). The junction had 5 bases not matched to a gene; V was cut back by 3 bases and J by 9 bases. The CDR3 loop is CASSITSGVGIQYF. For the CDR3, the DNA is TGTGCCAGTAGTATCACTAGCGGGGTTGGCATTCAGTACTTC.

The chain links TRBV4-2 to TRBJ1-5; D possibly corresponds to TRBD1 (6 bases). The V and J ends lost 1 base and 3 bases respectively, with 10 bases between them. This CDR3 is 15 amino acids long. Looked up from germline, CDR1 is LGHNA and CDR2 is YNFKEQ. The CDR3 sequence is CASSQAGESNQPQHF. In nucleotides, the CDR3 is TGTGCCAGCAGCCAAGCAGGGGAGTCCAATCAGCCCCAGCATTTT.

J is TRBJ2-3 and V is TRBV15; D remains ambiguous. Germline V gene lookup returns CDR1 LNHNV and CDR2 YYDKDF (reference sequence). The CDR3 length is 13 residues. The ends were cut back, 6 bases at V and 0 bases at J, with 7 bases in the middle. In DNA, the CDR3 is TGTGCCACCAGTCACGGAAGCACAGATACGCAGTATTTT. Translation: CATSHGSTDTQYF.

There are a few counts of this clone. The chain has TRBV29-1 and TRBJ2-3; 8 nucleotides agree with TRBD1. Germline trimming cut 8 bases from V and 4 bases from J; bases unmatched to any gene: 11. The CDR3 has 14 residues. Germline V gives CDR1 SQVTM, CDR2 ANQGSEA. The CDR3, as DNA: TGCAGCATCACCCGGGACAGGAGAGCAGATACGCAGTATTTT. Residues: CSITRDRRADTQYF.

On this clone: The same CDR3 also results from other DNA sequences found in this sample. The chain carries TRBV30 and TRBJ2-1; no reliable D call. Germline V lookup: CDR1 GTSNPN, CDR2 SVGIG (reference sequence). V was shortened by 0 bases and J by 7 bases, with 4 bases between the two germline ends. CDR3 length equals 11 residues. In DNA form, the CDR3 reads TGTGCCTGGAGTGTACGGAATGAGCAGTTCTTC. Translated, it gives CAWSVRNEQFF.

The chain links TRBV11-3 to TRBJ2-3, with TRBD2 as a possible D gene (6 bases). The CDR3 loop spans 15 amino acids. Trimming shortened V by 3 bases and J by 0 bases, and 10 bases separated the two germline ends. CDR1 is SGHNT and CDR2 is YENEEA in the germline V gene. The CDR3 protein is CASSLKGTSTDTQYF. The DNA of the CDR3 is TGTGCCAGCAGCTTGAAGGGGACTAGCACAGATACGCAGTATTTT.

V gene TRBV4-3 combines with J gene TRBJ2-7; 9 nucleotides align to TRBD2. V dropped 0 bases and J dropped 2; count of bases not matched to a gene: 5. The germline gives CDR1 LGHNA, CDR2 YSLEER. The CDR3 extends over 16 amino acids. The CDR3 DNA follows: TGCGCCAGCAGCCAAGATGCAGCTAGCGGGACCTACGAGCAGTACTTC. It specifies CASSQDAASGTYEQYF.